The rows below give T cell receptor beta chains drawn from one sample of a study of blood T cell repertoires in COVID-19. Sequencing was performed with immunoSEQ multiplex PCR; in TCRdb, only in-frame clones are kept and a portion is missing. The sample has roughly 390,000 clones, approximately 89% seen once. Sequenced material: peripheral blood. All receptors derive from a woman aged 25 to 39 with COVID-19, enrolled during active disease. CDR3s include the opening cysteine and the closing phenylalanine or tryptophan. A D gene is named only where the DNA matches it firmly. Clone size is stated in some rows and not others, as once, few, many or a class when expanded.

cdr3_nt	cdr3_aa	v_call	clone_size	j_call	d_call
TGTGCCACCAGTGCCCCTCGGGACAGGGGGGGCAATGAGCAGTTCTTC	CATSAPRDRGGNEQFF	TRBV24-1	-	TRBJ2-1	TRBD1
TGTGCCACCAGCAGAGTAGGGGGATCCTACGAGCAGTACTTC	CATSRVGGSYEQYF	TRBV15	-	TRBJ2-7	-
TGCGCCAGCAGACAGGGACCTAGCACAGATACGCAGTATTTT	CASRQGPSTDTQYF	TRBV5-1	few	TRBJ2-3	-
TGCAGCGTTGAACATAGCTCCTACGAGCAGTACTTC	CSVEHSSYEQYF	TRBV29-1	-	TRBJ2-7	-
TGTGCCAGCAGCACCCAGGGTATCATTAACTATGGCTACACCTTC	CASSTQGIINYGYTF	TRBV5-4	-	TRBJ1-2	-
TGTGCCAGCAGCTCTCCAGAGTCCCTAGCGGGTAGAAAGAATGAGCAGTTCTTC	CASSSPESLAGRKNEQFF	TRBV11-3	-	TRBJ2-1	TRBD2
TGCGCCAGCAGCCTAGAATATAATTCACCCCTCCACTTT	CASSLEYNSPLHF	TRBV5-1	once	TRBJ1-6	-
TGTGCCAGCAGCTTCACAGGGGGAAAGGACACCGGGGAGCTGTTTTTT	CASSFTGGKDTGELFF	TRBV11-2	-	TRBJ2-2	TRBD1
TGTGCCAGCAGCCAAGCGGGAACTCACTACAATGAGCAGTTCTTC	CASSQAGTHYNEQFF	TRBV27	-	TRBJ2-1	TRBD2
TGTGCCATCAGTGCGCAGGGGTTAGGTCAGCCCCAGCATTTT	CAISAQGLGQPQHF	TRBV10-3	-	TRBJ1-5	-
TGCGCCAGCAGTGCACTAGCGGGCTACAATGAGCAGTTCTTC	CASSALAGYNEQFF	TRBV10-1	-	TRBJ2-1	TRBD2
TGCGCCAGCAGCTTCTTCCCTGCGGGACTAGCGGGAGGTTTCGCCTACAATGAGCAGTTCTTC	CASSFFPAGLAGGFAYNEQFF	TRBV5-1	-	TRBJ2-1	TRBD2
TGTGCCAGCAGTTACTCGGGGACAGGGGCGTCAGAGACCCAGTACTTC	CASSYSGTGASETQYF	TRBV6-2/TRBV6-3	-	TRBJ2-5	TRBD1
TGTGCCAGCAGCCAAGATTGGGTGGGGCGCAACTCCTACGAGCAGTACTTC	CASSQDWVGRNSYEQYF	TRBV4-2	-	TRBJ2-7	-
TGTGCCAGCAGCGTAGTTCAGGGACTCCCCTACAATGAGCAGTTCTTC	CASSVVQGLPYNEQFF	TRBV9	-	TRBJ2-1	-
TGTGCCAGCAGCGTAGCGGGACTAGGCCCGAGGAATGAGCAGTTCTTC	CASSVAGLGPRNEQFF	TRBV9	-	TRBJ2-1	TRBD2
TGCAGCGTGACTAGCGGGAACGATGAGCAGTTCTTC	CSVTSGNDEQFF	TRBV29-1	-	TRBJ2-1	TRBD2
TGTGCCAGCAGCTCCTCAGGGTCGCATTCACCCCTCCACTTT	CASSSSGSHSPLHF	TRBV5-5	-	TRBJ1-6	-
TGCGCCAGCAGCCAAGATGAACAGGGGGCGTATGGCCCTCCCTACGAGCAGTACTTC	CASSQDEQGAYGPPYEQYF	TRBV4-1	once	TRBJ2-7	TRBD1
TGTGCCAGCAGCAAAAGAATACGCGGGAGCAACACCGGGGAGCTGTTTTTT	CASSKRIRGSNTGELFF	TRBV21-1	-	TRBJ2-2	-
TGTGCCAGTAGTATCCCCGGGACTAGCGGGAGGCCTGGTCAGTTCTTC	CASSIPGTSGRPGQFF	TRBV19	once	TRBJ2-1	TRBD2
TGTGCCAGCAGCTATGACAGGGAGGAAGATACGCAGTATTTT	CASSYDREEDTQYF	TRBV7-3	-	TRBJ2-3	-